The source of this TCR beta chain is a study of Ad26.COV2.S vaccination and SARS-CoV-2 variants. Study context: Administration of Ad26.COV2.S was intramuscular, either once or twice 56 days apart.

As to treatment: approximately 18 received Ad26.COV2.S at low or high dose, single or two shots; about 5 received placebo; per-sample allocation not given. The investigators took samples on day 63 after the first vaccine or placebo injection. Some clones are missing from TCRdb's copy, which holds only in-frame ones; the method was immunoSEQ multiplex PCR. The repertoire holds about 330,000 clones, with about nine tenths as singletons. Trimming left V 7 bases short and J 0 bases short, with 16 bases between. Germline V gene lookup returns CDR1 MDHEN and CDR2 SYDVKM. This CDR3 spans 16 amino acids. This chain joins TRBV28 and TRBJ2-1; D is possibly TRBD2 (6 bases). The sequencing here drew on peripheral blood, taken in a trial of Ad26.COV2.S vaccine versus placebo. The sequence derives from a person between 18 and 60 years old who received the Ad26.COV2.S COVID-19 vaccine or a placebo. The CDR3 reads CASISAPGGSYNEQFF. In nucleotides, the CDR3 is TGTGCCAGCATTTCGGCTCCCGGGGGCTCCTACAATGAGCAGTTCTTC.